The 18 T cell receptor beta chains below all came from one sample that was sequenced in a study of cytotoxic CD8 clonotypes in ibrutinib-treated CLL. Profiled with immunoSEQ multiplex PCR; TCRdb holds only in-frame clones, not every one. The sample shows 45,000 to 55,000 clones, about half of them seen only once. Sequenced here: PBMCs, sampled after 12 months of ibrutinib treatment. The receptor set was obtained from a human donor with chronic lymphocytic leukemia.

The chain has TRBV18 and TRBJ1-2; 7 bases align to TRBD1. CDR1 and CDR2 (germline): KGHSH, LQKENI. V shed 1 base and J 7 bases; nucleotides not matched to a gene: 6. CDR3 size: 14 residues. CDR3 bases: TGTGCCAGCTCACCACAGGGGGCTGAAGTTGGCTACACCTTC. Protein: CASSPQGAEVGYTF.

Regarding this clone: This may be a read error: a much more frequent sequence differs by one nucleotide. Additional DNA sequences in this sample encode the identical CDR3. This chain uses TRBV7-2 with TRBJ1-1; perhaps TRBD1 as D (5 bases). Trimming pared 5 bases from V and 0 bases from J, leaving 16 bases between. CDR1 and CDR2 (germline): SGHTA, FQGNSA. CDR3 size: 16 residues. CDR3 region: CASSLLEDTLNTEAFF. The DNA of the CDR3 is TGTGCCAGCAGCCTATTGGAGGACACCTTGAACACTGAAGCTTTCTTT. Combining the CDR3 with reference TRBV7-2 and TRBJ1-1 gives the whole variable domain GAGVSQSPSNKVTEKGKDVELRCDPISGHTALYWYRQSLGQGLEFLIYFQGNSAPDKSGLPSDRFSAERTGGSVSTLTIQRTQQEDSAVYLCASSLLEDTLNTEAFFGQGTRLTVV.

The rearrangement uses TRBV7-8 and TRBJ2-7; TRBD1 or TRBD2 may be the D gene (7 bases each). V was pared by 4 bases and J by 5 bases, with 21 bases between. Germline CDR1 reads SGHVS; CDR2 reads FQNEAQ. This CDR3 is 16 amino acids long. CDR3 in amino acids: CASSSSGGQLRHEQYF. The CDR3 DNA sequence: TGTGCCAGCAGCTCGTCGGGGGGACAGCTAAGGCACGAGCAGTACTTC.

This clone was picked up a small number of times. The chain employs TRBV2 and TRBJ1-4; 9 nucleotides match TRBD1. The CDR3 extends over 15 amino acids. J lost 6 bases, V lost 6 bases, and 8 bases had no gene match. Looked up from germline, CDR1 is SNHLY and CDR2 is FYNNEI. As DNA, the CDR3 is TGTGCCAGCAGCTTGGGACAGGGAGGGGATGAAAAACTGTTTTTT. This gives the protein CASSLGQGGDEKLFF.

The chain recombines TRBV27 with TRBJ2-7; tentatively, D is TRBD2 (7 bases). The germline gives CDR1 MNHEY, CDR2 SMNVEV (reference sequence). The CDR3 consists of 15 residues. The V and J ends lost 2 bases and 2 bases respectively, with 13 bases between them. CDR3 residues: CASSLGGALPYEQYF. The CDR3 coding sequence is TGTGCCAGCAGTTTAGGGGGGGCCCTACCCTACGAGCAGTACTTC.

The rearrangement links TRBV5-1 to TRBJ1-2; D possibly corresponds to TRBD1 (6 bases). From germline, CDR1 is SGHRS and CDR2 YFSETQ. The CDR3 spans 14 residues. The V and J ends lost 4 bases and 5 bases respectively, with 15 bases between them. The DNA of the CDR3 is TGCGCCAGCAGCCAGGGGACCTCCACTTATGGCTACACCTTC. Encoded protein: CASSQGTSTYGYTF.

The CDR3 loop is CASSLGPGATEAFF. The CDR3 nucleotides are TGTGCCAGCAGCTTGGGCCCGGGTGCCACTGAAGCTTTCTTT. V usage is TRBV4-2 and J usage is TRBJ1-1; no reliable D call. The V end lost 5 bases, the J end lost 4 bases, and 14 bases lay between the germline ends. This CDR3 comprises 14 residues. The V gene's germline CDR1 is LGHNA and CDR2 YNFKEQ.

The rearrangement joins TRBV5-1 to TRBJ2-5, with no clear D. Trimming took 4 bases from V and 5 from J, leaving 9 bases between them. The CDR3 is 12 residues long. Germline CDR1 is SGHRS and CDR2 is YFSETQ. This CDR3 reads CASSPLGETQYF. For the CDR3, the DNA is TGCGCCAGCAGCCCCCTCGGGGAGACCCAGTACTTC.

The chain links TRBV9 to TRBJ1-5; D is possibly TRBD1 (6 bases). This CDR3 spans 15 amino acids. Germline values: CDR1 SGDLS, CDR2 YYNGEE. V lost 0 bases, J lost 6 bases, and 13 bases lay in between. CDR3 amino acids: CASSVGKGGSQPQHF. Written as DNA, the CDR3 is TGTGCCAGCAGCGTAGGTAAAGGGGGGAGTCAGCCCCAGCATTTT.

The chain uses TRBV28 and TRBJ1-6, with TRBD1 matching 10 bases. Trimming cost V 5 bases and J 7 bases; bases outside gene matches: 2. This CDR3 contains 14 residues. Germline V CDR1 and CDR2: MDHEN, SYDVKM. CDR3 in DNA: TGTGCCAGCAGTCCGGGACAGGGGAATTCACCCCTCCACTTT. As protein: CASSPGQGNSPLHF.

This chain connects TRBV29-1 to TRBJ1-4; D remains unclear. The CDR3 runs to 13 residues. Trimming left V 5 bases short and J 0 bases short, with 7 bases between. CDR1 SQVTM and CDR2 ANQGSEA come from the germline V gene. CDR3 region: CSVRGATNEKLFF. The CDR3 DNA sequence: TGCAGCGTTCGGGGAGCAACTAATGAAAAACTGTTTTTT.

Note on this clone: The junction shows a germline mismatch at one end, possibly a read error. This sequence joins TRBV7-7 and TRBJ2-7; D possibly corresponds to TRBD1 (6 bases). From germline, CDR1 is SSHAT and CDR2 FNYEAQ (reference sequence). The CDR3 runs to 14 residues. The CDR3 here is CASSADRFSYEQYF. CDR3 in DNA: TGTGCTAGCAGCGCCGACAGGTTTTCCTACGAGCAGTACTTC.

The table lists this clone with many counts. The chain carries TRBV15 and TRBJ2-2, with unresolved D. Trimming left V 5 bases short and J 2 bases short, with 6 bases between. CDR1 and CDR2 (germline): LNHNV, YYDKDF (reference sequence). CDR3 length: 13 amino acids. The CDR3 sequence is CATSRPNTGELFF. CDR3 DNA sequence: TGTGCCACCAGCCGACCCAACACCGGGGAGCTGTTTTTT.

V is TRBV27 and J is TRBJ2-3, with D possibly matching TRBD1 (6 bases). The V gene lost 6 bases and the J gene lost 3 bases, with 19 bases spanning the gap. This CDR3 spans 16 amino acids. Germline V gene lookup returns CDR1 MNHEY and CDR2 SMNVEV (reference sequence). CDR3 amino acids: CASRPILRGSTDTQYF. The CDR3 coding sequence is TGTGCCAGCAGACCCATCTTGAGGGGGAGTACAGATACGCAGTATTTT.

This clone occurred a few times. The rearrangement links TRBV7-9 to TRBJ1-2; D is undetermined. V was clipped by 1 base and J by 7 bases, with 7 bases between them. The germline V gene has CDR1 SEHNR and CDR2 FQNEAQ (reference sequence). The CDR3 consists of 12 residues. This CDR3 is CASSLDVSGYTF. CDR3 DNA sequence: TGTGCCAGCAGCTTAGATGTGAGTGGCTACACCTTC.

The chain has TRBV19 and TRBJ2-2; D is perhaps TRBD2 (7 bases). The V gene lost 7 bases and the J gene lost 1 base, with 16 bases spanning the gap. Looked up from germline, CDR1 is LNHDA and CDR2 is SQIVND (reference sequence). The CDR3 loop spans 16 amino acids. DNA for the CDR3: TGTGCCAGTATCGGGGGCGCGGGGGTGAACACCGGGGAGCTGTTTTTT. This gives the protein CASIGGAGVNTGELFF.

The rearrangement joins TRBV27 to TRBJ1-5; 7 nucleotides align to TRBD1. Germline-derived CDR1 and CDR2 are MNHEY and SMNVEV (reference sequence). V shed 3 bases and J 4 bases; nucleotides not matched to a gene: 9. The CDR3 consists of 16 residues. This chain's CDR3 is CASSFSHRGGNQPQHF. The CDR3 bases are TGTGCCAGCAGTTTCTCCCACAGGGGAGGAAATCAGCCCCAGCATTTT.

This clone appeared a few times. This sequence joins TRBV11-2 and TRBJ1-1, with D possibly matching TRBD1 (5 bases). V dropped 4 bases and J dropped 0 bases, with 12 bases sitting between them. Germline V gene lookup returns CDR1 SGHAT and CDR2 FQNNGV. This CDR3 spans 15 amino acids. The CDR3 DNA is TGTGCCAGCAGCTCCCAGACAGCCATGAACACTGAAGCTTTCTTT. Encoded protein: CASSSQTAMNTEAFF.